The next 9 T cell receptor beta chains were all read from a single sample in a study of human T cells and chemical hapten exposure. Total RNA came from unfractionated whole blood. TCRdb reprocessed the 5' RACE reads with MiXCR, giving one entry per CDR3 protein. The sample has tens of thousands of distinct CDR3 sequences, approximately 15% seen once. These receptors were obtained from a female donor in good health.

In this sample, this clonotype turned up a few times. V is TRBV29-1 and J is TRBJ1-3; D is ambiguous. The CDR3 has 12 amino acids. The V gene's germline CDR1 is SQVTM and CDR2 ANQGSEA. The CDR3 spells CATTDSGNTIYF. The DNA for the CDR3 is TGCGCTACAACCGACTCTGGAAACACCATATATTTT.

The chain is built from TRBV29-1 and TRBJ2-1; D may correspond to TRBD1 or TRBD2 (5 bases each). Germline V gene sequence: CDR1 SQVTM, CDR2 ANQGSEA. V was shortened by 7 bases and J by 4 bases, with 20 bases between the two germline ends. The CDR3 runs 15 residues. The CDR3 sequence is CSAPGARFLYNEQFF. The CDR3 region has the DNA TGCAGCGCTCCCGGGGCCCGGTTCTTATACAATGAGCAGTTCTTC.

This clonotype has a handful of counts. The chain carries TRBV18 and TRBJ1-6; D unresolved. V lost 6 bases and J lost 7, with 10 bases in between. CDR1 KGHSH and CDR2 LQKENI come from the germline V gene. CDR3 length equals 13 residues. The CDR3 loop is CASSPSYNSPLHF. CDR3 DNA: TGTGCCAGCTCGCCGTCATACAATTCACCCCTCCACTTT.

A few counts support this clonotype. Germline is not matched at one junction end, which may reflect a read error. The gene calls are TRBV7-2 and TRBJ1-2; no firm D call. CDR3 size: 14 residues. From germline, CDR1 is SGHTA and CDR2 FQGNSA. The CDR3 region has the DNA TGTGCCAGCAGCCGCCGTCCTACAGATCAAGGCTACGCCTTC. It yields the protein CASSRRPTDQGYAF.

The rearrangement links TRBV5-1 to TRBJ2-7, with D possibly matching TRBD1 (5 bases). CDR1 is SGHRS and CDR2 is YFSETQ in the germline V gene. This CDR3 comprises 15 residues. Trimming took off 0 bases at V and 0 bases at J, with 10 bases between the two ends. The CDR3 nucleotides read TGCGCCAGCAGCTTGGATGGGGCCCCCTCCTACGAGCAGTACTTC. The encoded protein is CASSLDGAPSYEQYF.

The J gene is TRBJ1-5, the V gene TRBV28, with D hard to call. Germline-derived CDR1 and CDR2 are MDHEN and SYDVKM. The V gene lost 4 bases and the J gene lost 0 bases, with 13 bases spanning the gap. The CDR3 consists of 16 residues. CDR3 amino acids: CASSSPYGVSNQPQHF. CDR3 nucleotides: TGTGCCAGCAGTTCGCCCTACGGGGTTAGCAATCAGCCCCAGCATTTT.

The rearrangement uses TRBV6-5 and TRBJ2-3; D perhaps matches TRBD2 (6 bases). CDR1 MNHEY and CDR2 SVGAGI come from the germline V gene. The germline V and J ends were trimmed by 6 bases and 6 bases, with 22 bases remaining between them. The CDR3 has 16 amino acids. The CDR3 loop reads CASRSPGLAFGDTQYF. The CDR3 DNA follows: TGTGCCAGCAGATCCCCGGGACTGGCGTTCGGGGATACGCAGTATTTT.

In this sample, this clonotype turned up a few times. The chain is built from TRBV7-9 and TRBJ1-1, with D possibly TRBD1 on 5 matching bases. Germline V gene lookup returns CDR1 SEHNR and CDR2 FQNEAQ (reference sequence). Trimming took 1 base from V and 0 from J, leaving 9 bases between them. This CDR3 has 15 amino acids. For the CDR3, the DNA is TGTGCCAGCAGCTTAGTCGGAGGGGTGAACACTGAAGCTTTCTTT. Amino acids: CASSLVGGVNTEAFF.

This clonotype was observed a few times. The chain joins TRBV20-1 to TRBJ2-5; perhaps TRBD1 as D (7 bases). Germline loops: CDR1 DFQATT, CDR2 SNEGSKA (reference sequence). The CDR3 spans 14 residues. V lost 0 bases and J 5 bases, leaving 13 bases between the germline ends. The CDR3 region has the DNA TGCAGTGCTAGAGATCAGTCAGGGGGGGAGACCCAGTACTTC. Residues: CSARDQSGGETQYF.